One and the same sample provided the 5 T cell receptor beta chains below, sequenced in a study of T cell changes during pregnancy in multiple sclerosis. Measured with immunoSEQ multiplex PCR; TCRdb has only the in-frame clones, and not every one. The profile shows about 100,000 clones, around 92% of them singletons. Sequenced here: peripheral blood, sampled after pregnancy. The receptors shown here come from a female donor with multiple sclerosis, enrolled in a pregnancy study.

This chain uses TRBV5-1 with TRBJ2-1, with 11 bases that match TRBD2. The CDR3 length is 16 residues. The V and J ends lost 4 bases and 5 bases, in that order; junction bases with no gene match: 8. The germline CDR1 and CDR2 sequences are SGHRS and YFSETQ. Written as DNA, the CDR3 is TGCGCCAGCAGCGTACCGGGACTAGCGGCGAACAATGAGCAGTTCTTC. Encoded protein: CASSVPGLAANNEQFF.

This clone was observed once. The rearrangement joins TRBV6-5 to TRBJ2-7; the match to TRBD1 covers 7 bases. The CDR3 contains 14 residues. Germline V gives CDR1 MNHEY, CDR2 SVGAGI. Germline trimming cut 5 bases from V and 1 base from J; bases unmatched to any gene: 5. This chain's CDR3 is CASSPGTASYEQYF. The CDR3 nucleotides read TGTGCCAGCAGTCCCGGGACAGCTTCCTACGAGCAGTACTTC.

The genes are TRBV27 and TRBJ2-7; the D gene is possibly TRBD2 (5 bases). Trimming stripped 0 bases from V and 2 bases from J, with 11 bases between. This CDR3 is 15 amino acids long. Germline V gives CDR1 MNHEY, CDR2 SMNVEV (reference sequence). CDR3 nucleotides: TGTGCCAGCAGTTTATCCCCTACTAGTCCCTACGAGCAGTACTTC. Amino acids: CASSLSPTSPYEQYF.

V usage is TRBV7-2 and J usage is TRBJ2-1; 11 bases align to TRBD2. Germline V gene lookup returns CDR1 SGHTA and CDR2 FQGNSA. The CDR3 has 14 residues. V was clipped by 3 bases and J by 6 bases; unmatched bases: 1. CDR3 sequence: CASSFGTSGNEQFF. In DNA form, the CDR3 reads TGTGCCAGCAGCTTCGGGACTAGCGGCAATGAGCAGTTCTTC.

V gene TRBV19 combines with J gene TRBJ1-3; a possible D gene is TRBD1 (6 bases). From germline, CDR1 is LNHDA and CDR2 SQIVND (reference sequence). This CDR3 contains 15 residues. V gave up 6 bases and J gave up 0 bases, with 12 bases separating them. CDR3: CASSQQGFSGNTIYF. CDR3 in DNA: TGTGCCAGTAGCCAACAGGGCTTCTCTGGAAACACCATATATTTT.